The subject of this entry is one T cell receptor (beta chain). Its antigen is currently unknown. The sample comes from a study of cytomegalovirus exposure and HLA in healthy donors. General study findings and limits: Follow-up analysis later connected one missense variant in DCLRE1C with trimming of TCR beta V- and J-genes. Within a later analysis, the majority of CMV-associated TCR beta chains appeared HLA-restricted.

With 2 bases removed from V and 2 bases from J, the gap between germline ends came to 8 bases. The germline gives CDR1 MNHEY, CDR2 SVGAGI. The CDR3 is 14 amino acids. Primers: 60 Vbeta forward and 13 Jbeta reverse. Per the authors' pipeline: In a later analysis, the count reached approximately 80 million unique TCR beta chains, with about 10 million shared. Measured with immunoSEQ multiplex PCR; TCRdb has only the in-frame clones, and not every one. The V and J calls and clone size come from that table; D and trimming were worked out from the DNA. The repertoire consists of around 92,000 clones, with under 85% occurring once and the leading ten covering roughly 3.8%.

This TCR derives from a female donor in good health and CMV-seropositive. The gene calls are TRBV6-5 and TRBJ2-3, with TRBD2 as a possible D gene (7 bases). Sequenced material: PBMCs. CDR3 DNA: TGTGCCAGCAGTTACGGGGGGGCCACAGATACGCAGTATTTT. Its protein product is CASSYGGATDTQYF.